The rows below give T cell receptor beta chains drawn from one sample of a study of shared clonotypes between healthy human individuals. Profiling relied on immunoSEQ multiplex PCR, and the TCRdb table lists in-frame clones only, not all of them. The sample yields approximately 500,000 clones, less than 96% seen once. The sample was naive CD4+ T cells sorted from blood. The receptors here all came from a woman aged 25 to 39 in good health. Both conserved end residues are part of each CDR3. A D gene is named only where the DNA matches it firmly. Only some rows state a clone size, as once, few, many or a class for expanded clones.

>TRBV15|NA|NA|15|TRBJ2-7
TGTGCCACCAGCAGAGAGCCGAGGGTACCCTACGAGCAGTACTTC
CATSREPRVPYEQYF
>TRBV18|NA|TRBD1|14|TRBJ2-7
TGTGCCAGCTCACCGGGACAGGGGATCCACGAGCAGTACTTC
CASSPGQGIHEQYF
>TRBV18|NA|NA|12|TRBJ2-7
TGTGCCAGCTCAACCGACTCCTACGAGCAGTACTTC
CASSTDSYEQYF
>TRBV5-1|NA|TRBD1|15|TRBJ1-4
TGCGCCAGCAGCCGTACCAGACAGGGAGGTGAAAAACTGTTTTTT
CASSRTRQGGEKLFF
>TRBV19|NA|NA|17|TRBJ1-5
TGTGCCAGTACCTCCCCCGGACAGTCATATAGCAATCAGCCCCAGCATTTT
CASTSPGQSYSNQPQHF
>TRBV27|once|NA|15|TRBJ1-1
TGTGCCAGCAGTTTATCTGGCAGGATGAACACTGAAGCTTTCTTT
CASSLSGRMNTEAFF
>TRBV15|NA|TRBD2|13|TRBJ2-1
TGTGCCACCAGCAGGTCTAGCGGGAGGGCCAAGTTCTTC
CATSRSSGRAKFF
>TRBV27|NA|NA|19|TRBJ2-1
TGTGCCAGCAGTTTCGGAACGTTCCTTCCCGGACAGAGGTATAATGAGCAGTTCTTC
CASSFGTFLPGQRYNEQFF
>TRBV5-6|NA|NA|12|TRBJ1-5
TGTGCCAGCAGCTTGGGCGGGGGGCCCCAGCATTTT
CASSLGGGPQHF
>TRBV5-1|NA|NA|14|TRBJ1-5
TGCGCCAGCAGCTTGGAGGGCGGCAATCAGCCCCAGCATTTT
CASSLEGGNQPQHF
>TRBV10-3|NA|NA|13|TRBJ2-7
TGTGCCATCAGTGGGAAACAGGGTTTCGAGCAGTACTTC
CAISGKQGFEQYF
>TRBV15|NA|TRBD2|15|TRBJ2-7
TGTGCCACCGCAGTAGGGACTAGCGGAACCTACGGGCAGTACTTC
CATAVGTSGTYGQYF
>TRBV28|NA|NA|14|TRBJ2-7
TGTGCCAGCATTGGGCATCAGTCGGGCTACGAGCAGTACTTC
CASIGHQSGYEQYF
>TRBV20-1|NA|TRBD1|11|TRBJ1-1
TGCAGTGCCACGGAGGGGGCAGGAGCTTTCTTT
CSATEGAGAFF
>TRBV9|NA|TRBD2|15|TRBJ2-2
TGTGCCAGCAGCGGGGGACTAGCGGACACCGGGGAGCTGTTTTTT
CASSGGLADTGELFF
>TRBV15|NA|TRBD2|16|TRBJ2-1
TGTGCCACCAGCAGAGGGACTAGCGGGGCCTACAATGAGCAGTTCTTC
CATSRGTSGAYNEQFF
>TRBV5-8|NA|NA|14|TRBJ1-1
TGTGCCAGCAGCTTTCGACAGTCCAGTACTGAAGCTTTCTTT
CASSFRQSSTEAFF
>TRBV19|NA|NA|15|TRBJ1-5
TGTGCCACCACCCGCCGGGGGAATAGCAATCAGCCCCAGCATTTT
CATTRRGNSNQPQHF
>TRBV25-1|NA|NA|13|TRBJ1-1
TGTGCCAGCAGCGGGGACTATAGGACTGAAGCTTTCTTT
CASSGDYRTEAFF
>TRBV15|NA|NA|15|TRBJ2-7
TGTGCCACCAGCAGAGATCTTGGGAATTCCTACGAGCAGTACTTC
CATSRDLGNSYEQYF
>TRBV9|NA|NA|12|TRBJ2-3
TGTGCCAGCAGCGTAGGGACAGATACGCAGTATTTT
CASSVGTDTQYF
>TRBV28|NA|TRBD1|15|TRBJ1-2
TGTGCCAGCAGTTTACTACAGGGGGCGGCAGGAGGCTACACCTTC
CASSLLQGAAGGYTF
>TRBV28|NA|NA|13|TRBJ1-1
NA
CASSLAVGDGAIF
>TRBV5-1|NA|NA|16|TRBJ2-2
TGCGCCAGCAGCTTGGTGTCGGGGGGCATCACCGGGGAGCTGTTTTTT
CASSLVSGGITGELFF
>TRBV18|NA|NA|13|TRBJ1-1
TGTGCCAGCTCAAGGACGGCGAACACTGAAGCTTTCTTT
CASSRTANTEAFF
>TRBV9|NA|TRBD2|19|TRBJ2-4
TGTGCCAGCAGCCCTTCAAGCGGGAGGGCCCTCATTTCGGAAAACATTCAGTACTTC
CASSPSSGRALISENIQYF
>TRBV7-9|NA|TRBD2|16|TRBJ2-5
TGTGCCAGCAGCCCGGGGCTAGCGGGAGGCCAAGAGACCCAGTACTTC
CASSPGLAGGQETQYF
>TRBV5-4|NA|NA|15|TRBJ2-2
TGTGCCAGCAGCTTCACCCGGAAGGGAACCGGGGAGCTGTTTTTT
CASSFTRKGTGELFF
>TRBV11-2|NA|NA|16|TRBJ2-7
TGTGCCAGCAGCTTGGGGACACTGGGCCTCTCCTACGAGCAGTACTTC
CASSLGTLGLSYEQYF
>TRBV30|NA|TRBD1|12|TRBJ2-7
TGTGCCTGGGGGGGACAGGGATCCGAGCAGTACTTC
CAWGGQGSEQYF
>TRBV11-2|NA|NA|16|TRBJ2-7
TGTGCCAGCAGCTTAAGGGGGGACAGACAATCCTACGAGCAGTACTTC
CASSLRGDRQSYEQYF
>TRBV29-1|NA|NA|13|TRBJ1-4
TGCAGCGCCGGGGCAGGGACGGGGGAAAAACTGTTTTTT
CSAGAGTGEKLFF
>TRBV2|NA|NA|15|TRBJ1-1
TGTGCCAGCAGTGAAGACGAGGGGATGAACACTGAAGCTTTCTTT
CASSEDEGMNTEAFF